A single sample gave rise to the 2 T cell receptor beta chains below, sequenced in a study of cytomegalovirus exposure and HLA in healthy donors. PCR employed 60 Vbeta and 13 Jbeta primers. TCRdb's copy holds only in-frame clones and misses some; the assay was immunoSEQ multiplex PCR. The sample consists of roughly 150,000 clones, about 79% of them appearing once. Sequencing was performed on PBMCs. These receptors all stem from a male donor in good health and CMV-seronegative.

The chain links TRBV5-4 to TRBJ1-5; D may be TRBD1 (6 bases). Trimming took 0 bases from V and 1 from J, leaving 14 bases between them. The CDR3 covers 17 residues. Germline V CDR1 and CDR2: SGHNT, YYREEE (reference sequence). The CDR3 region has the DNA TGTGCCAGCAGCTTGGGTCCAGGGGCGCCCAGCAATCAGCCCCAGCATTTT. Its translation is CASSLGPGAPSNQPQHF.

The genes are TRBV11-2 and TRBJ1-6; 9 bases are a match to TRBD1. V was pared by 5 bases and J by 6 bases, with 11 bases of the junction left unmatched. The CDR3 runs 17 residues. CDR1 is SGHAT, CDR2 FQNNGV, per germline. In nucleotides, the CDR3 is TGTGCCAGCAGCCCGCGACCGGGACAGGGTTTTAATTCACCCCTCCACTTT. It translates to CASSPRPGQGFNSPLHF.